These T cell receptor beta chains were read from a single sample in a study of metastatic and nonmetastatic thyroid tumors. TCRdb re-called the PCR reads through MiXCR. The table includes 40,000 to 45,000 clones, 3.2% detected once. The sequencing input was blood. These TCRs come from a female donor with papillary thyroid cancer or a benign thyroid nodule (not recorded which). Some clones in this sample may be carry-over from other donors' samples. Each CDR3 is given with its conserved first and last residue. The D gene is left open where the match is weak. Only some rows state a clone size, as once, few, many or a class for expanded clones.

size: many; length: 15; D: .; V: TRBV7-9; J: TRBJ2-3; DNA: TGTGCCAGCAGCTTAGGAGGGGCTGGCACAGATACGCAGTATTTT; CDR3: CASSLGGAGTDTQYF
size: many; length: 14; D: .; V: TRBV15; J: TRBJ1-4; DNA: TGTGCCACCAGCCTCGACGTTGGTAATGAAAAACTGTTTTTT; CDR3: CATSLDVGNEKLFF
size: few; length: 13; D: TRBD1; V: TRBV6-5; J: TRBJ1-1; DNA: TGTGCCAGCAGTTATTACAGGGGTGGTGAAGCTTTCTTT; CDR3: CASSYYRGGEAFF
size: few; length: 13; D: .; V: TRBV7-2; J: TRBJ1-1; DNA: TGTGCCAGCAGCGAAGGACGGAACACTGAAGCTTTCTTT; CDR3: CASSEGRNTEAFF
size: many; length: 12; D: TRBD1; V: TRBV18; J: TRBJ2-7; DNA: TGTGCCAGCGGGACAGCCTCCTACGAGCAGTACTTC; CDR3: CASGTASYEQYF
size: many; length: 15; D: TRBD1; V: TRBV6-1; J: TRBJ2-5; DNA: TGTGCCAGCAGTGACTTTAACAGGGGCCAAGAGACCCAGTACTTC; CDR3: CASSDFNRGQETQYF
size: few; length: 16; D: TRBD2; V: TRBV7-2; J: TRBJ2-1; DNA: TGTGCCAGCAGCTTACTCCCGGGACTAAGAGACAATGAGCAGTTCTTC; CDR3: CASSLLPGLRDNEQFF
size: many; length: 16; D: .; V: TRBV7-9; J: TRBJ2-7; DNA: TGTGCCAGCAGCCCCCCCGGGACGGGGAGCTCCTACGAGCAGTACTTC; CDR3: CASSPPGTGSSYEQYF
size: many; length: 15; D: .; V: TRBV9; J: TRBJ1-1; DNA: TGTGCCAGCAGCGTTAAAGGAGGGGGGAACACTGAAGCTTTCTTT; CDR3: CASSVKGGGNTEAFF
size: few; length: 14; D: TRBD1; V: TRBV28; J: TRBJ1-1; DNA: TGTGCCAGCAGTTTGCACAGGGGGCTAACTGAAGCTTTCTTT; CDR3: CASSLHRGLTEAFF
size: few; length: 16; D: TRBD2; V: TRBV28; J: TRBJ2-3; DNA: TGTGCCAGCAGTCAGATAGCGGGGTGGTGGACAGATACGCAGTATTTT; CDR3: CASSQIAGWWTDTQYF
size: many; length: 17; D: TRBD2; V: TRBV7-3; J: TRBJ2-1; DNA: TGTGCCAGCAGCTTATATTCTAGCGGCCGGGGTGGCAATGAGCAGTTCTTC; CDR3: CASSLYSSGRGGNEQFF
size: .; length: 15; D: .; V: TRBV28; J: TRBJ2-6; DNA: TGTGCCAGCAGCTCCGGACAGAGGGGGGCCAACGTCCTGACTTTC; CDR3: CASSSGQRGANVLTF
size: few; length: 12; D: .; V: TRBV6-1; J: TRBJ2-7; DNA: TGCGCCAGCGGAGACACTTCCTACGAGCAGTACTTC; CDR3: CASGDTSYEQYF
size: few; length: 12; D: .; V: TRBV6-1; J: TRBJ1-1; DNA: TGTGCCAGCAGAAACAGGAACACTGAAGCTTTCTTT; CDR3: CASRNRNTEAFF